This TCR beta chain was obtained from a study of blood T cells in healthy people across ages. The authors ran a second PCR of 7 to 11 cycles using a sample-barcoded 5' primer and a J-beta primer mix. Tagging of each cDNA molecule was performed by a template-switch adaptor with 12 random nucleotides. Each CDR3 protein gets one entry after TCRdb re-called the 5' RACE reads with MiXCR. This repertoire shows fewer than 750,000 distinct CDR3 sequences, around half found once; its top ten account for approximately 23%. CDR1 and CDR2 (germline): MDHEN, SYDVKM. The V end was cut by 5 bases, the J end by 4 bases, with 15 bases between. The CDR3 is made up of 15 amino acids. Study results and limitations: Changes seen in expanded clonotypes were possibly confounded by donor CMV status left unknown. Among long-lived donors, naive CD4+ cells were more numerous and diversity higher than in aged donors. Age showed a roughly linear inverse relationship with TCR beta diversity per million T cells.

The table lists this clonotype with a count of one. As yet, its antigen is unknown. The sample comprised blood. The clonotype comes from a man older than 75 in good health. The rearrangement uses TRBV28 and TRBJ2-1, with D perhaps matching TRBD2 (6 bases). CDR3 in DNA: TGTGCCAGCAGTGTCTCCGGGACTCGATACAATGAGCAGTTCTTC. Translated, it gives CASSVSGTRYNEQFF.